Included here is one TCR beta chain sequence, with context. Its specificity is not known. This CDR3 has 11 amino acids. Trimming took off 8 bases at V and 6 bases at J, with 10 bases between the two ends. Germline lookup yields CDR1 LNHDA and CDR2 SQIVND (reference sequence). Method: immunoSEQ multiplex PCR; TCRdb's copy keeps in-frame clones and lacks some. Found here are some 130,000 clones, 85% to 95% of them singletons; the top ten hold 7.5% to 9.5%. This sample was included in a study of T cell responses to AZD1222 COVID-19 vaccine. Study conclusions and caveats: Clonal diversity was possibly underestimated; the donors were predominantly white British and more often female. Baseline seropositivity characterized only a handful of AZD1222 recipients. Spike-spanning, vaccine-associated CD4 TCRs were dominant at 160-218 and 743-854.

The receptor's source is an adult in good health. Specimen: peripheral blood, collected on day 0 of AZD1222 vaccination. V and J are TRBV19 and TRBJ1-1; perhaps TRBD1 as D (5 bases). The DNA of the CDR3 is TGTGCCAGTTCAGGGTTTTCTGAAGCTTTCTTT. This codes for CASSGFSEAFF.